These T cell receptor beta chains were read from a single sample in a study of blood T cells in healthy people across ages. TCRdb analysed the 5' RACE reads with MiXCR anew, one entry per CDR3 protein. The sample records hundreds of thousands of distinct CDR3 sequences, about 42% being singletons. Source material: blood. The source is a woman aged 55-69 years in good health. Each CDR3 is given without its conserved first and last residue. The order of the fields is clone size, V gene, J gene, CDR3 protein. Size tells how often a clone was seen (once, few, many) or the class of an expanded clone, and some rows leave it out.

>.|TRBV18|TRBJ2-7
ASSPPNGPTFHEQY
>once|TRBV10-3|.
ATTTGASYNEQY
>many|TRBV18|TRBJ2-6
ASSPPSGANVLT
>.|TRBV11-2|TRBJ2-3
ASSPQGSGADTQY
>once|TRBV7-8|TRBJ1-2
ASSPGQWRDYT
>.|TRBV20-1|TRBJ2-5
SASYVGGFQETQY
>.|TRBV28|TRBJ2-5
ASLGLTGEQY
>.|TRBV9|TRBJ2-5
ASSVASRVNEQY
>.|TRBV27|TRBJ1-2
ASSPGTDGYT
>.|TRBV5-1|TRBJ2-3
ASSLGDSSDTQY
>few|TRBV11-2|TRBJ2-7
ATKVQGKDEQY